This TCR beta chain was identified in a study of T-cell reconstitution after alpha-beta-depleted transplantation in children. This clonotype has ten or more counts. What it binds is unknown. Study results and limitations: T-cell counts and diversity at one year post-transplant came mainly from newly produced T cells.

This CDR3 comprises 16 residues. V was pared by 2 bases and J by 2 bases, with 14 bases between. Researchers prepared the TCRbeta library using unique molecular identifiers, the study reports. TCRdb independently ran MiXCR on the PCR reads; one entry per CDR3 protein. The sample holds roughly 300,000 distinct CDR3 sequences, roughly 10% seen once. This receptor was taken from a male patient under 10 years old who had a stem cell transplant for chronic granulomatous disease, so the T cells may come from the graft donor. The specimen comprised peripheral blood, sampled 180 days after TCRalphabeta/CD19-depleted stem cell transplant. The chain has TRBV12-3 or TRBV12-4 and TRBJ2-3, with D tentatively TRBD2 (5 bases). CDR3 nucleotides: TGTGCCAGCAGTTTAACCACTAGTGGGTTCACAGATACGCAGTATTTT. Translation: CASSLTTSGFTDTQYF.